This TCR beta chain was obtained from a study of cytomegalovirus exposure and HLA in healthy donors. Study overall: One earlier analysis, a look at 200 million or so T cells, found almost 120 million unique TCR beta sequences.

The study's findings and limits: A previous analysis found most TCR beta V segments productive roughly 87% or roughly 30% of the time. By a later analysis, the bulk of CMV-associated TCR beta chains appeared HLA-restricted.

As concerns this clone: Antigen: not known.

PCR used 60 Vbeta primers and 13 Jbeta primers. Repertoires were generated with immunoSEQ multiplex PCR, while TCRdb's copy carries only in-frame clones and drops some. The table records 70,000 to 75,000 clones, about two thirds of them present only once. This CDR3 spans 12 amino acids. The germline CDR1 and CDR2 sequences are MNHEY and SVGAGI. Deletions cut 5 bases from V and 0 bases from J, with 5 bases between. This clonotype originated in a woman aged 40-49 years in good health and CMV-seropositive. This chain uses TRBV6-5 with TRBJ2-7; the D gene is possibly TRBD2 (5 bases). Input material: PBMCs. The CDR3 is CASSRDSYEQYF. The CDR3 region has the DNA TGTGCCAGCAGTCGGGACTCCTACGAGCAGTACTTC.